This T cell receptor beta chain was identified during a study of shared clonotypes between healthy human individuals (dated by TCRdb to the early 2020s). For the study in its entirety: The cohort included a few men and two women between 18 and 49 years of age. Libraries were prepared and TCR repertoires were sequenced by different laboratories using diverse techniques, in order to increase sequencing depth and limit assay-specific biases. Each donor's leukapheresis produced roughly between roughly 0.85 and 9.5 billion PBMCs. For each donor, CD4 naive and CD4 memory were each given three plates, CD8 naive was given two plates, and CD8 memory was given one plate. To estimate repertoire size and how much clonotype sharing occurs between individuals, the study deeply sequenced the blood TCR repertoires of about 5 healthy adults. General findings and caveats noted by the study authors: Approximately 5% of naive CD4, 3% to 3.5% of naive CD8, approximately 2% of memory CD4, and 0.35% to 0.4% of memory CD8 clonotypes were shared across a few donors. Estimated clonotype richness was generally larger for naive than for memory subsets. Because the study included a small number of donors, the genetic and exposure-history diversity represented was limited. Higher generation probabilities were observed for clonotypes shared by all four sorted-subset donors than for non-shared clonotypes. Pairwise subsampling led to the expectation that sequencing depth would affect the degree of clonotype sharing among donors. Incomplete sequencing was indicated by rarefaction of sorted-subset datasets, despite the large sequencing depth. Sampling was restricted to blood, and TCR repertoires in tissue are likely to differ from TCR repertoires in blood.

Comments on this clone: The clone's antigen remains unknown. No base qualities exist here, and no much larger clone lies one base off it.

Using the deep immunoSEQ assay, TCR CDR3 regions were amplified from genomic DNA by multiplex PCR. Genomic DNA extracted from each cell subset was distributed evenly over all wells of several immunoSEQ 96-well plates, and each plate served as one replicate. For sorted subsets, approximately 200 ng of genomic DNA, equivalent to 25,000 to 35,000 T cell genomes, went into each replicate PCR. Purified libraries were quantified with a Qubit 3.0 fluorometer, sized on a Bioanalyzer 2100, and re-quantified with the KAPA Library Quantification kit. A separate single-read 150-cycle Illumina NextSeq 550 flow cell was used to sequence each immunoSEQ 96-well plate. The paper's processing steps were these. Because the immunoSEQ output held only junctional sequences and lacked quality scores, the filtering could not match the filtering applied to full-length reads. To assign V/J genes and CDR3, sequences were annotated using PyIR, a Python wrapper for IgBLAST v1.9, with IMGT germline references. Reads with weak V/J assignments (E-value above 1e-6), missing CDR3, stop codons, out-of-frame junctions, or ambiguous translated residues were removed. A V3J clonotype was defined by an identical inferred V gene, J gene, and CDR3 amino acid sequence. Percentage overlap between repertoires was calculated by dividing the number of shared unique clonotypes by the size of the smaller repertoire. Richness of each repertoire was evaluated using RTK rarefaction, the Chao1 estimator, and Recon v2.1 estimates of unobserved clonotypes. Generation probabilities for all TCRbeta clonotypes obtained by the gDNA method from a handful of donors were computed using OLGA. Entries here come from immuneACCESS through TCRdb and include only in-frame sequences with V and J called. Some clones fail to appear in such tables; in the studies checked, an unresolved V gene covers under half of the shortfall, and the cause of the remainder is unknown. The DNA gave D and trimming, while V, J and clone size come from that table. The sample table lists about 2.3 million clones, approximately 95% of them with a count of one. The ten largest clones capture about 0.37% of the sample.

Healthy HIV-negative adults with no recently reported acute infections or vaccinations were included as donors. All donors were Caucasian adults living in Nashville, Tennessee, USA. Magnetic negative selection was used to enrich CD4+ T cells, after which naive cells were positively selected on CD45RA and the negative fraction became the memory subset. After blood collection by leukapheresis, PBMCs were isolated using Ficoll-Histopaque density gradient centrifugation and then cryopreserved in the vapor phase of liquid nitrogen. Analytical flow cytometry was used to check the purity and quantity of each magnetically sorted T cell population. From each sorted fraction, genomic DNA was isolated and quantified by UV absorbance on a Nanodrop 2000c. Between the V and J ends, shortened by 0 bases and 7 bases respectively, the junction contains 4 bases. Via the germline V gene (reference sequence), CDR1 is SGHNT and CDR2 YYREEE. Including the terminal cysteine and phenylalanine, the CDR3 comprises 12 residues. Only the CDR3 DNA is retained, 36 bases long and in frame from the first base.

The clonotype comes from a man in his late teens or twenties in good health. Some clones in this sample may be carry-over from other donors' samples. Sample: naive CD4+ T cells from PBMCs. The cell subset or site label, as the study defines it: CD45RA+ positively selected. The chain is made from TRBV5-4 and TRBJ2-2, with no D gene named confidently. Here is the DNA: TGTGCCAGCAGCTTGGAGGTCGGGGAGCTGTTTTTT. Translated, it gives CASSLEVGELFF.